This T cell receptor beta chain emerged from a study of cytomegalovirus exposure and HLA in healthy donors. Study overall: Around 80 million unique TCR sequences came from HLA-typed donors in an early release. Study outcomes and limitations: The authors later found HLA-associated TCR beta chains more clonally expanded than equally common others. Overall, around 160 TCR beta chains were annotated as cytomegalovirus-associated.

With 4 bases removed from V and 3 bases from J, the gap between germline ends came to 12 bases. Germline assignment: CDR1 SQVTM and CDR2 ANQGSEA. The CDR3 is made up of 13 amino acids. As regards this clone: The antigen is not known.

The study ran its PCR with 60 Vbeta and 13 Jbeta primers. TCRdb's table, derived via immunoSEQ multiplex PCR, lists solely in-frame clones and lacks some. The sample lists roughly 160,000 clones, roughly 83% occurring once. The sequencing sample was made of PBMCs. The origin of this receptor is a boy between 2 and 15 years old in good health and CMV-seronegative. The chain employs TRBV29-1 and TRBJ1-2; D is ambiguous. The CDR3 loop reads CSVVSGWDYGYTF. CDR3 nucleotides: TGCAGCGTTGTGTCAGGATGGGACTATGGCTACACCTTC.